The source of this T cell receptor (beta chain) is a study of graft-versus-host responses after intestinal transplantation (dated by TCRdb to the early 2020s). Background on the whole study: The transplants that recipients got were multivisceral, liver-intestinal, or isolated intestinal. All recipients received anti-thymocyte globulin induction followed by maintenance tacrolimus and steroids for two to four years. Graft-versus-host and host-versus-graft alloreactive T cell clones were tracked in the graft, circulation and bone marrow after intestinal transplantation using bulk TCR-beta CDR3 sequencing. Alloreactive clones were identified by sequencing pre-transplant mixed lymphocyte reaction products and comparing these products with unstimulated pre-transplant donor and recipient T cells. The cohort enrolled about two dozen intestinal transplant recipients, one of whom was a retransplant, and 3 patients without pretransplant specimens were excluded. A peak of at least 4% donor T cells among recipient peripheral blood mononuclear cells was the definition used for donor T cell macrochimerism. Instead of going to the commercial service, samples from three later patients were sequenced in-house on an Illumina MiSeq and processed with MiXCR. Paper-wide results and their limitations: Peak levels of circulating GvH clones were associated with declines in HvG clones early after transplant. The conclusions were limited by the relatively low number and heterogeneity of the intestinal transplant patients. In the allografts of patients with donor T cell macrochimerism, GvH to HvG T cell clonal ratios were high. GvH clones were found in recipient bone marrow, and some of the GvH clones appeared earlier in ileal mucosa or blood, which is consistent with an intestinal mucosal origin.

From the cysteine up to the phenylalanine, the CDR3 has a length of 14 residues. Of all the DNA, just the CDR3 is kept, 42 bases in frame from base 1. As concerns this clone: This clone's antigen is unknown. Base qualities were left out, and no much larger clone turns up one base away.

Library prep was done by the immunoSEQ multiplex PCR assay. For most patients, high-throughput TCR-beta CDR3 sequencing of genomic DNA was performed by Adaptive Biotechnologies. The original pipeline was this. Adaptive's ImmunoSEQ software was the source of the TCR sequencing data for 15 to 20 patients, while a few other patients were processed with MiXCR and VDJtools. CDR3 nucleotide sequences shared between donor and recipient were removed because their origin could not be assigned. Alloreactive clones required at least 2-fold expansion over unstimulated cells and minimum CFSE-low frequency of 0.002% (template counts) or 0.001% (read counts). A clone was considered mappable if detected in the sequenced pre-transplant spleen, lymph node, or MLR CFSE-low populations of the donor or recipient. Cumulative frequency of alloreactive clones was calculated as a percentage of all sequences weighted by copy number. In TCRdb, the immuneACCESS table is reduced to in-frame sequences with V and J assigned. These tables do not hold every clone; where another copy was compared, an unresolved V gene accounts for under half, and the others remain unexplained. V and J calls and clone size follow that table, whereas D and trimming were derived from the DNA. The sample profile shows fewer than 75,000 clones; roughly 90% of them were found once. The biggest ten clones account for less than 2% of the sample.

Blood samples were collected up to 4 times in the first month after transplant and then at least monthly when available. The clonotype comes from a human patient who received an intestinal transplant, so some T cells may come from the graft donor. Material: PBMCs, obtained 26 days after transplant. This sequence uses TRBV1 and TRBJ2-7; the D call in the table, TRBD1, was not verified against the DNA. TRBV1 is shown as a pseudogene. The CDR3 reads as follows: CTSRYRDRWDEQYF. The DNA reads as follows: TGCACCAGCAGGTACCGGGACAGGTGGGACGAGCAGTACTTC.